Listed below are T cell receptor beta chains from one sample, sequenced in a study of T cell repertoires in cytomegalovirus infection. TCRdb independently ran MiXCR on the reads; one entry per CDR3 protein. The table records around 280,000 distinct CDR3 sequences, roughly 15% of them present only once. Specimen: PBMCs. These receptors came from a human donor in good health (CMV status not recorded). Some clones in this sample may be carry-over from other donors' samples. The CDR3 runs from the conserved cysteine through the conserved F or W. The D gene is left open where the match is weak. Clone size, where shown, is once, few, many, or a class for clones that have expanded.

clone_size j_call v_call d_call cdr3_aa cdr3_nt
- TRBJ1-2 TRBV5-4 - CASSFQYGYTF TGTGCCAGCAGCTTCCAATATGGCTACACCTTC
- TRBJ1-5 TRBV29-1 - CSVSPAVGQPQHF TGCAGCGTGTCCCCTGCGGTGGGGCAGCCCCAGCATTTT
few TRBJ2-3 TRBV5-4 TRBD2 CASSPGGALADTQYF TGTGCCAGCAGCCCGGGGGGGGCCCTCGCAGATACGCAGTATTTT
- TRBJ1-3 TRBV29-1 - CRVRSGNTIYF TGCAGAGTCCGCTCTGGAAACACCATATATTTT
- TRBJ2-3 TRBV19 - CASSARIDTDTQYF TGTGCCAGTAGTGCCCGGATAGACACAGATACGCAGTATTTT
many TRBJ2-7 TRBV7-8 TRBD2 CASSLTSGRAGYEQYF TGTGCCAGCAGCCTTACAAGCGGGAGGGCCGGGTACGAGCAGTACTTC
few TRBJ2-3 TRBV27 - CASSSHGPLDRYF TGTGCCAGCAGTTCACACGGACCCCTCGATCGGTATTTT
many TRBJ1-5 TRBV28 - CASSPLRGSNQPQHF TGTGCCAGCAGTCCCTTGAGGGGTAGCAATCAGCCCCAGCATTTT
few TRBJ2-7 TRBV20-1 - CSARDIDTRHYEQYF TGCAGTGCTAGAGATATTGATACGAGGCACTACGAGCAGTACTTC
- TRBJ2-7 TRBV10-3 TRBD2 CAISESGGDEQYF TGTGCCATCAGTGAGTCCGGGGGGGACGAGCAGTACTTC
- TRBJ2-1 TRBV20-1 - CSAKGQGPTSSYNEQFF TGCAGTGCTAAGGGCCAGGGGCCCACAAGCTCCTACAATGAGCAGTTCTTC
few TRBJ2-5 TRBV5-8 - CASREELRGGTQYF TGTGCCAGCAGAGAAGAGTTAAGAGGGGGGACCCAGTACTTC
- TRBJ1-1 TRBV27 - CASSTRQTNTEAFF TGTGCCAGCAGTACTAGACAGACGAACACTGAAGCTTTCTTT
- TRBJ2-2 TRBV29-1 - CSVSNTGELFF TGCAGCGTATCGAACACCGGGGAGCTGTTTTTT
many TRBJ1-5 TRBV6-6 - CASSYYGGAGNQPQHF TGTGCCAGCAGTTACTATGGGGGAGCTGGCAATCAGCCCCAGCATTTT
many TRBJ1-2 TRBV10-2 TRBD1 CASSERPGQGAGGYTF TGCGCCAGCAGTGAGCGACCGGGACAGGGGGCAGGTGGCTACACCTTC
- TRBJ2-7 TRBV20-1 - CSAIQGLSYRYEQYF TGCAGTGCTATTCAAGGGTTGTCTTATCGGTACGAGCAGTACTTC
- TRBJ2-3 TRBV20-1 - CSARDSRGGTDTQYF TGCAGTGCTAGAGATTCTAGGGGGGGCACAGATACGCAGTATTTT
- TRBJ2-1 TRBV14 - CASSQAPQGRFNEQFF TGTGCCAGCAGCCAAGCGCCCCAAGGGAGATTCAATGAGCAGTTCTTC
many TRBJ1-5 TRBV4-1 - CASSQVLNQPQHF TGCGCCAGCAGCCAAGTACTTAATCAGCCCCAGCATTTT
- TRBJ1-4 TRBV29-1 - CSVRAATNEKLFF TGCAGCGTTCGGGCAGCAACTAATGAAAAACTGTTTTTT
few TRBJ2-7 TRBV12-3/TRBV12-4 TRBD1 CASSALQGSYEQYF TGTGCCAGCAGTGCCCTACAGGGGAGCTACGAGCAGTACTTC
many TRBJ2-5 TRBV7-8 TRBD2 CASSILAGGPETQYF TGTGCCAGCAGCATACTAGCGGGGGGGCCGGAGACCCAGTACTTC
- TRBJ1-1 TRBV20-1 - CSANLGVRDTEAFF TGCAGTGCTAACCTGGGGGTGAGAGACACTGAAGCTTTCTTT
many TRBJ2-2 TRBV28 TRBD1 CATRTGGFGELFF TGTGCCACCCGGACAGGGGGCTTCGGGGAGCTGTTTTTT
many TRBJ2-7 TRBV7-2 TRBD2 CASSSSSTTGTRIYRYEQYF TGTGCCAGCAGCTCGAGCAGTACAACCGGGACTAGAATCTACCGCTACGAGCAGTACTTC
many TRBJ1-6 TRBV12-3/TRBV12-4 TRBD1 CASSGQANSPLHF TGTGCCAGCAGTGGACAGGCTAATTCACCCCTCCACTTT
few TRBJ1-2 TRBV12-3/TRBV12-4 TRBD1 CASSSGQGLGGYTF TGTGCCAGCAGTTCCGGACAGGGTTTGGGTGGCTACACCTTC
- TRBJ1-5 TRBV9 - CASGLGRGNQPQHF TGTGCCAGCGGCCTGGGACGGGGCAATCAGCCCCAGCATTTT
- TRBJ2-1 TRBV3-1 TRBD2 CASSRGLAGGGSYNEQFF TGTGCCAGCAGCAGGGGACTAGCGGGAGGGGGATCCTACAATGAGCAGTTCTTC
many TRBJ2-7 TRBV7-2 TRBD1 CASSGQGATYEQYF TGTGCCAGCAGCGGACAGGGCGCTACCTACGAGCAGTACTTC
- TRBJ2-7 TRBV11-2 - CASRQGDYEQYF TGTGCCAGCAGACAGGGCGACTACGAGCAGTACTTC
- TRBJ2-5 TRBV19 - CASSTIGALETQYF TGTGCCAGTAGTACCATTGGGGCGTTGGAGACCCAGTACTTC
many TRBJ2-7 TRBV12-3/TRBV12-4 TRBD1 CASSLLGTGTGEQYF TGTGCCAGCAGCCTCCTTGGGACAGGCACGGGTGAGCAGTACTTC
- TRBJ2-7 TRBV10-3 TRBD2 CAISESRGLASYEQYF TGTGCCATCAGTGAGTCGAGGGGACTAGCGTCTTACGAGCAGTACTTC
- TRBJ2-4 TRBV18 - CASSPFGTPADIQYF TGTGCCAGCTCACCATTCGGGACCCCGGCGGACATTCAGTACTTC
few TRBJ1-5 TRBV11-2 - CASSLMLDQPQHF TGTGCCAGCAGCTTAATGCTGGATCAGCCCCAGCATTTT